This T cell receptor (beta chain) was identified in a study of T cell repertoires in cytomegalovirus infection. Looking at the study overall: It was recently identified HLA-C-restricted and well-studied HLA-B-restricted CMV epitopes that the study used. Public TCR beta signatures were indicative of both CMV infection and a matching HLA type.

As for this clonotype: Its matching antigen is unknown.

Study findings and constraints: In two of eight donors, the top clonotype was HLA-C-restricted CMV-specific. Summed frequency of public TCR beta families distinguished CMV carriers with the relevant HLA.

Germline V CDR1 and CDR2: SGHTA, FQGNSA. V dropped 4 bases and J dropped 0 bases, with 13 bases sitting between them. The CDR3 has 16 amino acids. MiXCR was run by TCRdb on the reads, yielding one entry per CDR3 protein. The data hold about 160,000 distinct CDR3 sequences, with roughly a fifth observed a single time. Here the sequenced sample was CD8+ T cells from cultured PBMCs, taken from culture after CMV antigen stimulation. V and J are TRBV7-2 and TRBJ2-1; tentatively, D is TRBD1 (6 bases). This clonotype was sampled from a human donor in good health (CMV status not recorded). Some clones in this sample may be carry-over from other donors' samples. The CDR3 sequence is CASSSAGDSSYNEQFF. In DNA form, the CDR3 reads TGTGCCAGCAGCTCGGCAGGGGATAGCTCCTACAATGAGCAGTTCTTC.